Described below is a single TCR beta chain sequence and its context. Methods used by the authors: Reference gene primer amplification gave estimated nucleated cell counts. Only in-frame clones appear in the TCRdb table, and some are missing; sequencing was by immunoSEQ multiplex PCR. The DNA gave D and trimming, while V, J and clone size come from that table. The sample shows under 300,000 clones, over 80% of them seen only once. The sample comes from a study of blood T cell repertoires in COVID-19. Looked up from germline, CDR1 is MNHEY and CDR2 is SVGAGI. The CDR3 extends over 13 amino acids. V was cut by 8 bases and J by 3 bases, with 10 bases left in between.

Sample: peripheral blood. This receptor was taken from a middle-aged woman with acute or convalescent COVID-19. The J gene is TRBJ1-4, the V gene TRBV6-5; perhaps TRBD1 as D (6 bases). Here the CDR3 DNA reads TGTGCCAGCTCGAGGGGGTCTAATGAAAAACTGTTTTTT. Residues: CASSRGSNEKLFF.